A selection of T cell receptor beta chains follows, all from one sample in a study of blood T cell repertoires in COVID-19. Sequenced by immunoSEQ multiplex PCR; TCRdb stores in-frame clones only, minus some. The sample has some 320,000 clones, 90% seen once. The sequenced material came from PBMCs or T cells enriched from blood (not recorded which). All receptors come from a man aged 55 to 70 who had recovered from COVID-19. CDR3s include the opening cysteine and the closing phenylalanine or tryptophan. The D gene is left open where the match is weak. The size of a clone is reported for some rows only, either as once, few or many, or as a class for expanded clones.

>TRBJ1-3|.|TRBV4-2|.
TGTGCCAGCAGCCAAGAGGGCAGGGCAACGACGCACTCTGGAAACACCATATATTTT
CASSQEGRATTHSGNTIYF
>TRBJ1-1|.|TRBV7-9|.
TGTGCCAGCAGCTTAGCGTTGGCAAACACTGAAGCTTTCTTT
CASSLALANTEAFF
>TRBJ2-1|TRBD2|TRBV25-1|.
TGTGCCAGCGGGGGGGGGAATGAGCAGTTCTTC
CASGGGNEQFF
>TRBJ1-5|.|TRBV19|.
TGTGCCAGTAGTATTTCAGCAGGTAAGGACAATCAGCCCCAGCATTTT
CASSISAGKDNQPQHF
>TRBJ1-1|.|TRBV3-1/TRBV3-2|.
TGTGCCAGCAGCCTGGGCGGGCAGAACACTGAAGCTTTCTTT
CASSLGGQNTEAFF
>TRBJ2-3|.|TRBV9|.
TGTGCCAGCAGCCTAGGGGGGCCAGATACGCAGTATTTT
CASSLGGPDTQYF
>TRBJ1-2|TRBD1|TRBV6-2/TRBV6-3|.
TGTGCCAGCAGTACCCCCGGGACAGGAGGACTCTATGGCTACACCTTC
CASSTPGTGGLYGYTF
>TRBJ2-7|TRBD1|TRBV5-1|.
TGCGCCAGCAGCCCTGACCCCGGGACAGGGGCCTACGAGCAGTACTTC
CASSPDPGTGAYEQYF
>TRBJ2-1|TRBD2|TRBV24-1|.
TGTGCCACCAGTGACCCCCTCCGCGGGGGGGTAAATGAGCAGTTCTTC
CATSDPLRGGVNEQFF
>TRBJ2-5|.|TRBV5-6|.
TGTGCCAGCAGCTTGGAAACCGGGACATACTTTTACCAAGAGACCCAGTACTTC
CASSLETGTYFYQETQYF
>TRBJ1-2|.|TRBV7-9|.
TGTGCCAGCAGCTCAGCCGGGACATCCCTATCCACCTTC
CASSSAGTSLSTF
>TRBJ2-3|.|TRBV7-2|.
TGTGCCAGCAGCCTAGAACAAAAAACGCAGTATTTT
CASSLEQKTQYF
>TRBJ2-2|TRBD1|TRBV5-6|once
TGTGCCAGCAGCAAAAGAGACAGGGTCAGCGGGGAGCTGTTTTTT
CASSKRDRVSGELFF
>TRBJ2-7|.|TRBV10-3|.
TGTGCCATCAGTGGAGAGGGTTACTACGAGCAGTACTTC
CAISGEGYYEQYF
>TRBJ1-2|TRBD1|TRBV7-2|.
TGTGCCAGCAGCTTGGACAGGACCTACTATGGCTACACCTTC
CASSLDRTYYGYTF
>TRBJ1-3|.|TRBV11-1|.
TGTGCCAGCAGCTTAGCGCGGGCAGATATTAGCTCTGGAAACACCATATATTTT
CASSLARADISSGNTIYF
>TRBJ1-3|TRBD1|TRBV24-1|.
TGTGCCACCAGTGATCCGGGGACAGGGTGCCTCTCTGGAAACACCATATATTTT
CATSDPGTGCLSGNTIYF
>TRBJ2-1|TRBD1|TRBV30|.
TGTGCCTGGAGTTTTTACAGGGGGTACAATGAGCAGTTCTTC
CAWSFYRGYNEQFF
>TRBJ1-1|.|TRBV18|.
TGTGCCAGCAAACAGGGTCTGGACACTGAAGCTTTCTTT
CASKQGLDTEAFF
>TRBJ1-4|TRBD1|TRBV19|.
TGTGCCAGTAGTATTCGACAGGGAACGAATGAAAAACTGTTTTTT
CASSIRQGTNEKLFF
>TRBJ2-2|.|TRBV15|.
TGTGCCACCAGCAGAGACAGGGGAAGGAACACCGGGGAGCTGTTTTTT
CATSRDRGRNTGELFF
>TRBJ2-3|.|TRBV19|once
TGTGCCAGTAGTATCTCGAGCGGTCTCACAGATACGCAGTATTTT
CASSISSGLTDTQYF
>TRBJ1-4|.|TRBV28|.
TGTGCCAGCAGTTTATCGAACGTTAGGGCCTTGTCGGGGGTAGCTAATGAAAAACTGTTTTTT
CASSLSNVRALSGVANEKLFF